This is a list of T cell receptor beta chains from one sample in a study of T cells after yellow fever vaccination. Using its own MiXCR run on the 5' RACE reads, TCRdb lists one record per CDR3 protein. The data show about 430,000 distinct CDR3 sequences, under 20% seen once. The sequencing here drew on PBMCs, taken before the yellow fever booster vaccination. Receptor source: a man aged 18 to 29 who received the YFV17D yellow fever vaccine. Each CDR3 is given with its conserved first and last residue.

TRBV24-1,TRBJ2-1,CATSAQGNEQFF
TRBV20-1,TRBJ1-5,CSARDSRNQPQHF
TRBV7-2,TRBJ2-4,CASSWTPAVAKNIQYF
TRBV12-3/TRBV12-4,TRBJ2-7,CASSLKRGGLRFVEQYF
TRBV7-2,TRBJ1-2,CASSLVWAAAGQGAVGYGYTF
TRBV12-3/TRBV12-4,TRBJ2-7,CASSPLGQFAYEQYF
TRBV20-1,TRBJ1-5,CSARDSGQPQHF
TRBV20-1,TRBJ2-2,CSAGPIVAGGTGELFF
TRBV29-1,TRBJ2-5,CSVEGVQAPQETQYF
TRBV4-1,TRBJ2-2,CASRGGGAGGELFF
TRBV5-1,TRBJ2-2,CASIPSWDSRTGELFF
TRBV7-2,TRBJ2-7,CASSPGLANEQYF
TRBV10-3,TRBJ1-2,CAIGEKGGAGYKGYTF
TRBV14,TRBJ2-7,CASSHPYGQGAYEQYF
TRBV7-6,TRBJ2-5,CASGPNRETQYF
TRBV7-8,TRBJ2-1,CASSLEMSSYNEQFF
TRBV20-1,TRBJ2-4,CSARDLGSGGLAKNIQYF
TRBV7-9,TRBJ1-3,CASSLLPGATSGNTIYF
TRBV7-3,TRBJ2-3,CASSGLAGGADTQYF
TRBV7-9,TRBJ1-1,CASRRFGTVNTEAFF